Described below is a single T cell receptor beta chain sequence and its context. Its antigen is unidentified. This sample is part of a study of glioma-infiltrating T cells after dendritic cell vaccination. Study results and limitations: Only a small number of patients had complete blood and tumor samples.

Germline values: CDR1 GTSNPN, CDR2 SVGIG (reference sequence). V lost 5 bases to trimming and J lost 5 bases; unmatched junction nucleotides: 14. This CDR3 is 16 amino acids long. The protocol was immunoSEQ multiplex PCR, while the TCRdb copy is restricted to in-frame clones and leaves out a portion. The table records about 73,000 clones, roughly four fifths of them present only once. The sample consisted of blood, taken before dendritic cell vaccination. The rearrangement links TRBV30 to TRBJ2-1, with 8 bases fitting TRBD1. The sequence was collected from a human donor with glioblastoma. CDR3 sequence (DNA): TGTGCCTGGGACCAAGGACAGGGAACGAGTAACAATGAGCAGTTCTTC. Residues: CAWDQGQGTSNNEQFF.